Below are 7 T cell receptor beta chains sequenced from a single sample in a study of control samples from healthy donors and cancer patients. Profiling relied on immunoSEQ multiplex PCR, and the TCRdb table lists in-frame clones only, not all of them. The sample includes about 150,000 clones, over 85% of them seen just once. The sequencing sample was made of blood. The receptors shown here come from a man aged 18 to 29 in good health.

The genes are TRBV9 and TRBJ2-7, with 13 bases lining up with TRBD2. The CDR3 length is 16 residues. Germline V gives CDR1 SGDLS, CDR2 YYNGEE. The V segment lost 3 bases and the J segment 5 bases; nucleotides outside the gene matches: 8. The CDR3 DNA sequence: TGTGCCAGCAGCGAATCGGGACTAGCGGGAAAGGACGAGCAGTACTTC. It codes for CASSESGLAGKDEQYF.

The chain employs TRBV29-1 and TRBJ1-1, with D possibly being TRBD1 (5 bases). V lost 3 bases, J lost 10 bases, and 9 bases lay in between. Germline values: CDR1 SQVTM, CDR2 ANQGSEA. There are 10 residues in the CDR3. The CDR3 sequence: CSVEGGGAFF. CDR3 nucleotide sequence: TGCAGCGTTGAGGGTGGGGGAGCTTTCTTT.

This chain links TRBV27 with TRBJ2-5, with D perhaps TRBD1 (6 bases). This CDR3 is built from 14 residues. Germline assignment: CDR1 MNHEY and CDR2 SMNVEV (reference sequence). V was cut by 1 base and J by 5 bases, with 11 bases left in between. The CDR3 region has the DNA TGTGCCAGCAGTTTATACAACAGGGCCGAGACCCAGTACTTC. Its protein product is CASSLYNRAETQYF.

The CDR3 loop reads CASSLDGTGGAYGYTF. As DNA, the CDR3 is TGCGCCAGCAGCTTGGATGGGACAGGGGGCGCCTATGGCTACACCTTC. V usage is TRBV5-1 and J usage is TRBJ1-2; 12 bases are a match to TRBD1. Germline-derived CDR1 and CDR2 are SGHRS and YFSETQ. The CDR3 runs to 16 residues. After removal of 0 bases from V and 4 bases from J, the junction contained 4 bases not matched to a gene.

A few counts support this clone. The chain uses TRBV9 and TRBJ2-1; D might be TRBD2 (5 bases). This CDR3 comprises 16 residues. V was cut by 2 bases and J by 4 bases, with 16 bases left in between. Per the germline V gene, CDR1 is SGDLS and CDR2 is YYNGEE. Here the CDR3 reads CASSVVPAGLYNEQFF. CDR3 nucleotide sequence: TGTGCCAGCAGCGTGGTTCCCGCGGGTCTATACAATGAGCAGTTCTTC.

The chain carries TRBV15 and TRBJ2-5, with 7 bases matching TRBD1. Trimming at V came to 2 bases and at J to 2 bases, leaving 11 bases not matched to a gene. The CDR3 is made up of 17 amino acids. The V gene's germline CDR1 is LNHNV and CDR2 YYDKDF (reference sequence). The CDR3 nucleotides read TGTGCCACCAGCAGAAATAATATCGGGACAGTACAAGAGACCCAGTACTTC. Amino acid sequence: CATSRNNIGTVQETQYF.

The chain links TRBV5-6 to TRBJ1-1; 9 bases match TRBD1. The CDR3 loop spans 14 amino acids. Germline CDR1 reads SGHDT; CDR2 reads YYEEEE. The V gene end was trimmed by 2 bases and the J gene end by 6 bases; junction bases not matched to a gene: 5. The CDR3 spells CASSFGQGFAEAFF. The DNA for the CDR3 is TGTGCCAGCAGCTTTGGACAGGGGTTCGCTGAAGCTTTCTTT.